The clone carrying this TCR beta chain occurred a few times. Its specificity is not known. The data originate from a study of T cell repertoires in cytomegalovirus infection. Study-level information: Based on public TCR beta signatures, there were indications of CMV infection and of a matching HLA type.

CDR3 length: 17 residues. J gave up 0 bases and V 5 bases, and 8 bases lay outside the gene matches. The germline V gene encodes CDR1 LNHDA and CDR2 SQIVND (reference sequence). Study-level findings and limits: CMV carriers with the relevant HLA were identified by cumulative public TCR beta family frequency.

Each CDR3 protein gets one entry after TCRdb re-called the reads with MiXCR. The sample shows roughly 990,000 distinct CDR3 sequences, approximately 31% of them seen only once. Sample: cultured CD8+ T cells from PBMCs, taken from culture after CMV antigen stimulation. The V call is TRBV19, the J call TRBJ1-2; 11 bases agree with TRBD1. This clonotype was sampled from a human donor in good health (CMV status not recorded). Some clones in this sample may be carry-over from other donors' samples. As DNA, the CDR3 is TGTGCCAGTAGTCTGAGGACAGGGGGCCAGTCTAACTATGGCTACACCTTC. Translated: CASSLRTGGQSNYGYTF.